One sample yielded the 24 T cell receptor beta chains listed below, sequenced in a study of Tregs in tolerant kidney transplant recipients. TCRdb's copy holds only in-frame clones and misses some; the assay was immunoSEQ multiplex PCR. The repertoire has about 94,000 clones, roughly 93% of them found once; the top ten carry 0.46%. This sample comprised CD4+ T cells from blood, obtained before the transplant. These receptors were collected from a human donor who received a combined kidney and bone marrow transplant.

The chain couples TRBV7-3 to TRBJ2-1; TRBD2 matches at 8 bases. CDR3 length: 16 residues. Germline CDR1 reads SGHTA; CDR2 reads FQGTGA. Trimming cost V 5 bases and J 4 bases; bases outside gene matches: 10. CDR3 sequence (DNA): TGTGCCAGCAGCCTCCGAGGGACTAGTAGTTACAATGAGCAGTTCTTC. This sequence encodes CASSLRGTSSYNEQFF.

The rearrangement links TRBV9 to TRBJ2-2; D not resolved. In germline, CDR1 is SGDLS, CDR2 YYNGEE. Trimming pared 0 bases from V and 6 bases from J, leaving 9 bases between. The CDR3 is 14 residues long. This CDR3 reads CASSVANLPGELFF. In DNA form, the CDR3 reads TGTGCCAGCAGCGTAGCTAACCTACCCGGGGAGCTGTTTTTT. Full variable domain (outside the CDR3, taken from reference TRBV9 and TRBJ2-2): DSGVTQTPKHLITATGQRVTLRCSPRSGDLSVYWYQQSLDQGLQFLIQYYNGEERAKGNILERFSAQQFPDLHSELNLSSLELGDSALYFCASSVANLPGELFFGEGSRLTVL.

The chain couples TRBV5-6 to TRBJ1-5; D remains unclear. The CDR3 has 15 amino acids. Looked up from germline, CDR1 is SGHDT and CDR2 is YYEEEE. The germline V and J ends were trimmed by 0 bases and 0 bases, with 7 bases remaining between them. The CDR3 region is CASSLVEYSNQPQHF. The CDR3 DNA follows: TGTGCCAGCAGCTTGGTAGAGTATAGCAATCAGCCCCAGCATTTT.

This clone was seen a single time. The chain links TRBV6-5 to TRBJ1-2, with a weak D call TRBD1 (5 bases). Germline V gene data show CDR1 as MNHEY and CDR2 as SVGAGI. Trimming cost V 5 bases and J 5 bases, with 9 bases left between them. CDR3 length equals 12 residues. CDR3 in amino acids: CASSPDSYGYTF. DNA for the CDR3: TGTGCCAGCAGTCCCGACAGTTATGGCTACACCTTC.

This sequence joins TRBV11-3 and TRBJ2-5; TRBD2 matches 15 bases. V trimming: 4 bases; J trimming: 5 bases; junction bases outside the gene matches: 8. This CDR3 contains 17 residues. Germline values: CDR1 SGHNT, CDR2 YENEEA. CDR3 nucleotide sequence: TGTGCCAGCAGCTCCGGACTAGCGGGAGGGCCTCGTGAGACCCAGTACTTC. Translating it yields CASSSGLAGGPRETQYF.

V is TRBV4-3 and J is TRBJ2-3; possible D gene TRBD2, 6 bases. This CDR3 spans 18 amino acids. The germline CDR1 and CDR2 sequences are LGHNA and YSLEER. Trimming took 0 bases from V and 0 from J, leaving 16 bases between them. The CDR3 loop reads CASSQEPPLSGSTDTQYF. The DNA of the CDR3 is TGCGCCAGCAGCCAAGAACCCCCACTCAGCGGGAGCACAGATACGCAGTATTTT.

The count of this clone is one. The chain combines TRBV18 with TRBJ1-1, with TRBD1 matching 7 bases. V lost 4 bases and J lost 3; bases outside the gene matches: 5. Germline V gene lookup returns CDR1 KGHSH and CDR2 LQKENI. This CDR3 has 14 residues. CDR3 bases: TGTGCCAGCTCACGAGACAGGGCTGACACTGAAGCTTTCTTT. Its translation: CASSRDRADTEAFF.

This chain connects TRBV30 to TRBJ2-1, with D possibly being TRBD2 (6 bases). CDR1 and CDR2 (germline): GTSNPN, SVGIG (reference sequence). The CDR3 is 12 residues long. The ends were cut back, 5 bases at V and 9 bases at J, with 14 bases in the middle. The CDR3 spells CAWERVSVEQFF. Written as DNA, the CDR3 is TGTGCCTGGGAGCGGGTCTCGGTTGAGCAGTTCTTC.

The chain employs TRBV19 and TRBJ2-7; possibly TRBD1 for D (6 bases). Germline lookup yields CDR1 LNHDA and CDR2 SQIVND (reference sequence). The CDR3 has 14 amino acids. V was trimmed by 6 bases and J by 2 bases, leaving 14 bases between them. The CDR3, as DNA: TGTGCCAGTAGCGGGACAAGGGACACCTACGAGCAGTACTTC. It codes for CASSGTRDTYEQYF. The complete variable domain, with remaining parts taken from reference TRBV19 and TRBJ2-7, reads DGGITQSPKYLFRKEGQNVTLSCEQNLNHDAMYWYRQDPGQGLRLIYYSQIVNDFQKGDIAEGYSVSREKKESFPLTVTSAQKNPTAFYLCASSGTRDTYEQYFGPGTRLTVT.

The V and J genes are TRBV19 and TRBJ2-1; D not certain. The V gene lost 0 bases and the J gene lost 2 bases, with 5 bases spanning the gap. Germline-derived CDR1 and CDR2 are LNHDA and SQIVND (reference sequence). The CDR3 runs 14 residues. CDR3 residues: CASSIERAYNEQFF. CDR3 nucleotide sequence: TGTGCCAGTAGTATAGAAAGAGCCTACAATGAGCAGTTCTTC.

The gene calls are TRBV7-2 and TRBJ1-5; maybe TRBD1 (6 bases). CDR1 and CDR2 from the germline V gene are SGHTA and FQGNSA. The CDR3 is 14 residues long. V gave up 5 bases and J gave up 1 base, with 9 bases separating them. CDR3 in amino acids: CASSRQGSNQPQHF. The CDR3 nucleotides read TGTGCCAGCAGCCGTCAGGGGAGCAATCAGCCCCAGCATTTT.

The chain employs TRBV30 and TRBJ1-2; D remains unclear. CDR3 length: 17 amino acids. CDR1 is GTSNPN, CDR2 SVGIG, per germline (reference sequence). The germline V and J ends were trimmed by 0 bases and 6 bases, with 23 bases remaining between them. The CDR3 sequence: CAWSVGYVGRLLDGYTF. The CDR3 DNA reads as TGTGCCTGGAGTGTAGGTTATGTGGGTCGACTTCTCGATGGCTACACCTTC. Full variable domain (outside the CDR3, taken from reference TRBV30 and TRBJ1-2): SQTIHQWPATLVQPVGSPLSLECTVEGTSNPNLYWYRQAAGRGLQLLFYSVGIGQISSEVPQNLSASRPQDRQFILSSKKLLLSDSGFYLCAWSVGYVGRLLDGYTFGSGTRLTVV.

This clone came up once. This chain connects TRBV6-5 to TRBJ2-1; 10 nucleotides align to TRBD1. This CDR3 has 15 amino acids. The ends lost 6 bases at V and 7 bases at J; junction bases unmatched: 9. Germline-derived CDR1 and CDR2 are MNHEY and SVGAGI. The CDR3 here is CASRRRDRGINEQFF. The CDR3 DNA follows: TGTGCCAGCAGACGCCGGGACAGGGGCATTAATGAGCAGTTCTTC.

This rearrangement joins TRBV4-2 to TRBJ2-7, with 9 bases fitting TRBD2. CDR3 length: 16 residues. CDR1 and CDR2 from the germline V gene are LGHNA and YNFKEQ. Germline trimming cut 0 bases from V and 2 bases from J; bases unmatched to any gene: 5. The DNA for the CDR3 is TGTGCCAGCAGCCAAGAGGCCCTAGCGGGAACCTACGAGCAGTACTTC. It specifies CASSQEALAGTYEQYF.

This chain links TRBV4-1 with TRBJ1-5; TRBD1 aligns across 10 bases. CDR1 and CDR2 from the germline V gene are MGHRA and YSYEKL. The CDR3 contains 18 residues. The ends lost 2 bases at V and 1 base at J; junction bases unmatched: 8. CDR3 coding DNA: TGCGCCAGCAGCCAACCTTTGACAGGGGGCGAGAGCAATCAGCCCCAGCATTTT. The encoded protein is CASSQPLTGGESNQPQHF.

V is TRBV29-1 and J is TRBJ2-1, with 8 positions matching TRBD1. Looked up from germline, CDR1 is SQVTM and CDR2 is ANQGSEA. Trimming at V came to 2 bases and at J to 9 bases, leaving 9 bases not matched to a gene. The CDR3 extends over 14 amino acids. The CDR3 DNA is TGCAGCGTTGAATGGGGACAGGTAAATGGTGAGCAGTTCTTC. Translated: CSVEWGQVNGEQFF.

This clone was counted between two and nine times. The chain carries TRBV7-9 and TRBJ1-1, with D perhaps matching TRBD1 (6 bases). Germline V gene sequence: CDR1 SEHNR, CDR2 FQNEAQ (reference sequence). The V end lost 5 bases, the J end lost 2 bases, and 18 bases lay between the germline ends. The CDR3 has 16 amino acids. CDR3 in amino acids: CASSLYPPDSNTEAFF. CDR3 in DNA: TGTGCCAGCAGCCTTTACCCGCCGGACAGTAACACTGAAGCTTTCTTT.

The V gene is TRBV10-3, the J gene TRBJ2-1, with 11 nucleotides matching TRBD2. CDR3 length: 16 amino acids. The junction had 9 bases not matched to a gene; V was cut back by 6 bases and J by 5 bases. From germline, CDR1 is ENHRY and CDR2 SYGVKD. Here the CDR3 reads CAIRELAGAFHNEQFF. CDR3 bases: TGTGCCATCAGAGAACTAGCGGGAGCTTTCCACAATGAGCAGTTCTTC.

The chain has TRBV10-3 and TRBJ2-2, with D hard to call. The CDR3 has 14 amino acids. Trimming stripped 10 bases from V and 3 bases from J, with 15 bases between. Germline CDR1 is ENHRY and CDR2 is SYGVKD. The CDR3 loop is CATAGGKDTGELFF. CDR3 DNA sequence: TGTGCCACCGCAGGTGGAAAGGACACCGGGGAGCTGTTTTTT.

The chain's CDR3 is CARSLGGEPMNTEAFF. For the CDR3, the DNA is TGTGCCAGAAGCTTGGGCGGGGAACCCATGAACACTGAAGCTTTCTTT. The chain links TRBV5-3 to TRBJ1-1; D remains unclear. TRBV5-3 belongs to the ORF category, with a function that is uncertain. V was clipped by 0 bases and J by 0 bases, with 12 bases between them. CDR3 length: 16 residues.

Written as DNA, the CDR3 is TGTGCCAGCAGTTACTTGGGTAGCGGGAGTGCAGATACGCAGTATTTT. Protein sequence: CASSYLGSGSADTQYF. The chain combines TRBV6-5 with TRBJ2-3; 9 positions agree with TRBD2. V lost 1 base to trimming and J lost 4 bases; unmatched junction nucleotides: 6. The length of the CDR3 is 16 residues. CDR1 is MNHEY, CDR2 SVGAGI, per germline.

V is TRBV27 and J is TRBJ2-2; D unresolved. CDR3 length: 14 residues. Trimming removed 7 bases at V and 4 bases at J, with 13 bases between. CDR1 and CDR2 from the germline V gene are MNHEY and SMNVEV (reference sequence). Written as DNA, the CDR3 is TGTGCCAGCACCCCTCAGCGATTCACCGGGGAGCTGTTTTTT. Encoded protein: CASTPQRFTGELFF.

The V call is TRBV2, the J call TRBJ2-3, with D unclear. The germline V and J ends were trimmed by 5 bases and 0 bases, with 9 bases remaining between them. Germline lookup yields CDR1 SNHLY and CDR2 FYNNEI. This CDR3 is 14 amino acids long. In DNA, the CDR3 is TGTGCCAGCAGTTCCCTCGGGAGCACAGATACGCAGTATTTT. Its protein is CASSSLGSTDTQYF.

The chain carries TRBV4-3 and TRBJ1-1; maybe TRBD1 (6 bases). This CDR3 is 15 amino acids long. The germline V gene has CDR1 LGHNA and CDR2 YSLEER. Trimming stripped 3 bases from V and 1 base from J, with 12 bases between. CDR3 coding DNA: TGCGCCAGCAGCCAGACGACAGGTTGGAACACTGAAGCTTTCTTT. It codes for CASSQTTGWNTEAFF.